This T cell receptor (beta chain) was documented in a study of cytomegalovirus exposure and HLA in healthy donors. Overall study results and limits: Earlier analysis looked at TCR beta V segments, and most were productive about 90% or about 30% of the time.

In this sample, this clone turned up a few times. Its antigen is unidentified. Germline lookup yields CDR1 LNHDA and CDR2 SQIVND (reference sequence). The CDR3 covers 20 residues. V gave up 1 base and J gave up 0 bases, with 21 bases separating them. Primers included in the PCR were 60 Vbeta and 13 Jbeta primers. Clones were sequenced by immunoSEQ multiplex PCR, and TCRdb holds only the in-frame ones, with some missing. Of some 130,000 clones listed, 60% to 75% are singletons. The source material was PBMCs. The TCR was taken from a human donor in good health. The rearrangement uses TRBV19 and TRBJ2-2, with TRBD2 as a possible D gene (6 bases). Here the CDR3 DNA reads TGTGCCAGTAGTATAGGGGGCCGGAAATGGGGGGTATCGAACACCGGGGAGCTGTTTTTT. Its translation: CASSIGGRKWGVSNTGELFF.